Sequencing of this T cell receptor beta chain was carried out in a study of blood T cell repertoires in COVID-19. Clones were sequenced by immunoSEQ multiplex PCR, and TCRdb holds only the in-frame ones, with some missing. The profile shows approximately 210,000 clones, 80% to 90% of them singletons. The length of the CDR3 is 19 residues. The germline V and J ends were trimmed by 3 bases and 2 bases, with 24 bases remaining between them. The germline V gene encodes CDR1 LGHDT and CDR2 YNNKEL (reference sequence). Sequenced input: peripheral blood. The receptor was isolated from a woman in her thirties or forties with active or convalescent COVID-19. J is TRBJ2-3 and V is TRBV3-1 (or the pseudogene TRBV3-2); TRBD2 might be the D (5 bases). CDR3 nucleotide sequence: TGTGCCAGCAGCCAGGACTTTGGGATCTTAACATTGCTCACAGATACGCAGTATTTT. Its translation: CASSQDFGILTLLTDTQYF.